This T cell receptor (beta chain) comes out of a study of T cells in localized non-small cell lung cancer. Trimming took off 0 bases at V and 4 bases at J, with 3 bases between the two ends. CDR3 length: 12 residues. The germline V gene encodes CDR1 MDHEN and CDR2 SYDVKM. Some clones are missing from TCRdb's copy, which holds only in-frame ones; the method was immunoSEQ multiplex PCR. Among approximately 1,500 clones, about a quarter were seen once, and the ten largest hold roughly 18%. General study results and limits: Among blood samples, higher T cell density accompanied longer overall survival.

With regard to this clone: As yet, its antigen is unknown.

Sample: lung tumor tissue, taken before any cancer treatment. The chain is built from TRBV28 and TRBJ1-1; D is unclear. This TCR was recovered from a man aged 40 to 70 with stage I lung adenocarcinoma. CDR3 bases: TGTGCCAGCAGTTTATGGTCCACTGAAGCTTTCTTT. It is translated as CASSLWSTEAFF.